These T cell receptor beta chains were read from a single sample in a study of OX40 agonist ivuxolimab in advanced cancers. This table comes from immunoSEQ multiplex PCR, and its TCRdb copy is limited to in-frame clones, with some not included. The sample comprises about 70,000 clones, around 88% of which are singletons, and around 2.8% rests with the top ten. This sample comprised CD4+ or CD8+ T cells sorted from blood, obtained in a trial of the OX40 agonist ivuxolimab. These receptors all come from an adult with an advanced solid tumor such as melanoma, head and neck, liver or kidney cancer. The CDR3 runs from the conserved cysteine through the conserved F or W. The order of the fields is V gene, clone size, J gene, D gene, CDR3 DNA, CDR3 protein. The D gene is left open where the match is weak. Rows give clone size only sometimes, using once, few, many, or a class for an expanded clone.

>TRBV5-6|.|TRBJ1-1|.
TGTGCCAGCAGCTCGTACAGGGAAGCTTTCTTT
CASSSYREAFF
>TRBV6-5|.|TRBJ1-4|TRBD1
TGTGCCAGCAGTTACGGGACAGCCAGACCAAATGAAAAACTGTTTTTT
CASSYGTARPNEKLFF
>TRBV7-9|.|TRBJ1-1|.
TGTGCCAGCAGCCTATCCTCCACTGAAGCTTTCTTT
CASSLSSTEAFF
>TRBV27|.|TRBJ2-7|.
TGTGCCAGCAGTTTATCGGAGGGGAGATACGAGCAGTACTTC
CASSLSEGRYEQYF
>TRBV18|once|TRBJ1-2|.
TGTGCCAGCTCACCGGCCAGGGCTGTCTATGGCTACACCTTC
CASSPARAVYGYTF
>TRBV6-5|.|TRBJ1-2|.
TGTGCCAGCAGTTACGTGGGCGGCCTAAACACCTTC
CASSYVGGLNTF
>TRBV28|few|TRBJ2-1|TRBD2
TGTGCCAGCAGTCCCACCCCTAGCGGGGGCTTCAATGAGCAGTTCTTC
CASSPTPSGGFNEQFF
>TRBV27|.|TRBJ2-6|.
TGTGCCAGCAGCTTTTTCGGGGCCAACGTCCTGACTTTC
CASSFFGANVLTF
>TRBV5-1|few|TRBJ2-7|TRBD2
TGCGCCAGCAGCTTGGAAGAGGGCGGGGGCGAGCAGTACTTC
CASSLEEGGGEQYF
>TRBV2|.|TRBJ1-1|.
TGTGCCAGCAGTGTGCAGGGCGCTGAAGCTTTCTTT
CASSVQGAEAFF
>TRBV5-1|once|TRBJ2-5|.
TGCGCCAGCAGCGTGAGGGGGATTGAAGAGACCCAGTACTTC
CASSVRGIEETQYF
>TRBV4-2|few|TRBJ1-4|TRBD1
TGTGCCAGCAGCCAAGGGCAGGGGGCTGAAAAACTGTTTTTT
CASSQGQGAEKLFF
>TRBV19|.|TRBJ2-1|TRBD2
TGTGCCAGTAGGCGGACTAGCGGGGTTCTGAATGAGCAGTTCTTC
CASRRTSGVLNEQFF
>TRBV11-2|.|TRBJ1-3|.
TGTGCCAGCAGCACCCGACCGATCTCTGGAAACACCATATATTTT
CASSTRPISGNTIYF
>TRBV10-3|.|TRBJ1-6|.
TGTGCCATCAGTGAGAATTTGGGGGGGACTTCACCCCTCCACTTT
CAISENLGGTSPLHF
>TRBV27|.|TRBJ2-2|.
TGTGCCAGCAGTGTGCTTGGGGGAGTGGAGGTTAGGGCTGGCACCGGGGAGCTGTTTTTT
CASSVLGGVEVRAGTGELFF
>TRBV2|.|TRBJ2-7|.
TGTGCCAGCAGTGAAGCGCTTTGGGCCAGGGGCTACGAGCAGTACTTC
CASSEALWARGYEQYF
>TRBV5-1|.|TRBJ2-7|TRBD1
TGCGCCAGCAGCGAGATGGGACAGCTATACGAGCAGTACTTC
CASSEMGQLYEQYF
>TRBV5-1|.|TRBJ2-5|TRBD2
TGCGCCAGCAGTGATAGCGGGAAAGAGACCCAGTACTTC
CASSDSGKETQYF
>TRBV7-3|.|TRBJ2-2|TRBD2
TGTGCCAGCAGCCCAGGGACTAGCGGGGGCACCGGGGAGCTGTTTTTT
CASSPGTSGGTGELFF
>TRBV5-1|.|TRBJ2-3|.
TGCGCCAGCAGCTTGGCCGGGCTGGCGGGCACAGATACGCAGTATTTT
CASSLAGLAGTDTQYF
>TRBV18|.|TRBJ1-3|TRBD1
TGTGCCAGCTCGACAACAGGGGGCGCTGGAAACACCATATATTTT
CASSTTGGAGNTIYF
>TRBV28|few|TRBJ2-3|TRBD2
TGTGCCAGCAGTTCCCCCTTTAGTCTAGCGGGGGAAACAGATACGCAGTATTTT
CASSSPFSLAGETDTQYF
>TRBV21-1|.|TRBJ2-3|.
TGTGCCAGCAGCGACGCAGGGGGCGGAGGAGATACGCAGTATTTT
CASSDAGGGGDTQYF
>TRBV6-1|.|TRBJ1-4|.
TGTGCCAGCAGTGGACAGCTTAATGAAAAACTGTTTTTT
CASSGQLNEKLFF
>TRBV27|.|TRBJ2-2|.
TGTGCCAGCAGTTCACCTCCGGACAGCACCGGGGAGCTGTTTTTT
CASSSPPDSTGELFF